Sequencing of this TCR beta chain was carried out in a study of blood T cell repertoires in COVID-19. Study background: The study drew acute and convalescent COVID-19 samples from the United States, Italy and Spain.

Germline V gene data show CDR1 as MNHEY and CDR2 as SMNVEV (reference sequence). The CDR3 is 15 amino acids. Trimming removed 8 bases from V and 1 base from J, with 15 bases in between. In assigning cohorts, the study relied on participant-reported clinical history. This clone was detected a few times. Per the original methods: Amplifying reference gene primers gave estimates of nucleated cell counts. Only in-frame clones appear in the TCRdb table, and some are missing; sequencing was by immunoSEQ multiplex PCR. V, J and clone size are taken as reported in that table, and D and trimming were inferred from the DNA itself. The data hold some 150,000 clones, with around four fifths observed a single time.

The chain is built from TRBV27 and TRBJ1-5, with a weak D call TRBD1 (5 bases). This clonotype originated in a woman between 35 and 50 years old who had recovered from COVID-19. The sample was PBMCs or T cells enriched from blood (not recorded which). The chain's CDR3 is CASGGGGGSNQPQHF. The CDR3 DNA follows: TGTGCCAGCGGCGGGGGGGGAGGGAGCAATCAGCCCCAGCATTTT.